Here is one T cell receptor beta chain with its context. Its antigen is currently unknown. Germline V CDR1 and CDR2: SGHVS, FQNEAQ. The CDR3 runs 14 residues. Trimming shortened V by 1 base and J by 10 bases, and 14 bases separated the two germline ends. Generated by immunoSEQ multiplex PCR, the TCRdb table keeps only in-frame clones and is missing some. The sample includes 650,000 to 800,000 clones, roughly 72% of them seen just once. This entry is derived from a study of shared clonotypes between healthy human individuals. Study observations and caveats: Larger richness was generally estimated for naive than memory subsets.

The J gene is TRBJ1-3, the V gene TRBV7-8; TRBD1 might be the D (5 bases). The clonotype comes from a woman aged 25 to 39 in good health. Sequencing input: memory CD4+ T cells sorted from blood. Specified subset: CD45RA-negative fraction. CDR3 sequence reads: CASSLEWASGTIYF. DNA of the CDR3: TGTGCCAGCAGCTTAGAGTGGGCCTCAGGGACCATATATTTT.